This T cell receptor (beta chain) derives from a study of ipilimumab plus nivolumab after autologous stem cell transplantation. Study at large: Median doses per patient: roughly five ipilimumab, roughly 8 nivolumab. The myeloma group: high-risk transplant-naive, or relapse within 3 years after first autologous transplant. Study outcomes and limitations: Authors suggest TCR repertoire, Treg phenotype and gut microbiota support further study.

Dosing: nivolumab 3 mg/kg IV, weeks 1, 4, 7, 10, then every two weeks to week 26. Only in-frame clones appear in the TCRdb table, and some are missing; sequencing was by immunoSEQ multiplex PCR. The sample shows about 40,000 clones, about 92% of them seen only once. Notes on this clone: What it binds is unknown.

The source material was PBMCs, sampled in a trial of ipilimumab plus nivolumab as post-transplant consolidation. The TCR originated in a male donor with multiple myeloma.

The CDR3 DNA sequence: TGTGCCAGCAGTTTAAGTGGGGACCTGTACGAGCAGTACTTC. It is translated as CASSLSGDLYEQYF. The chain carries TRBV27 and TRBJ2-7; D is possibly TRBD1 or TRBD2 (5 bases each). This CDR3 comprises 14 residues. The germline gives CDR1 MNHEY, CDR2 SMNVEV (reference sequence). Trimming took 2 bases from V and 4 from J, leaving 12 bases between them.